The clone carrying this T cell receptor (beta chain) has more than one count but fewer than ten. The CDR3 is 16 amino acids. The germline V gene has CDR1 SGDLS and CDR2 YYNGEE. V was clipped by 4 bases and J by 3 bases, with 18 bases between them. This specimen comes from a study of control samples from healthy donors and cancer patients. Generated by immunoSEQ multiplex PCR, the TCRdb table keeps only in-frame clones and is missing some. This table has fewer than 120,000 clones, approximately 87% appearing once. This TCR was recovered from a woman in her sixties or seventies with lung cancer. The sequenced sample consisted of PBMCs. J is TRBJ2-3 and V is TRBV9, with a tentative D call TRBD1 (6 bases). The CDR3 region has the DNA TGTGCCAGCAGCCCTAACCCCCGAACAGGGACAGATACGCAGTATTTT. Protein sequence: CASSPNPRTGTDTQYF.